This T cell receptor beta chain was recovered during a study of blood T cell repertoires in COVID-19. V lost 5 bases to trimming and J lost 0 bases; unmatched junction nucleotides: 13. From germline, CDR1 is SGHVS and CDR2 FQNEAQ. The CDR3 loop spans 19 amino acids. This table comes from immunoSEQ multiplex PCR, and its TCRdb copy is limited to in-frame clones, with some not included. The table includes about 440,000 clones, around 90% detected once. The rearrangement uses TRBV7-8 and TRBJ2-6; 7 bases match TRBD1. Input material: PBMCs or T cells enriched from blood (not recorded which). The TCR comes from a woman between 18 and 30 years old with acute COVID-19. The chain's CDR3 is CASSGGGAGGTSGANVLTF. CDR3 bases: TGTGCCAGCAGCGGCGGTGGGGCAGGGGGAACCTCTGGGGCCAACGTCCTGACTTTC.